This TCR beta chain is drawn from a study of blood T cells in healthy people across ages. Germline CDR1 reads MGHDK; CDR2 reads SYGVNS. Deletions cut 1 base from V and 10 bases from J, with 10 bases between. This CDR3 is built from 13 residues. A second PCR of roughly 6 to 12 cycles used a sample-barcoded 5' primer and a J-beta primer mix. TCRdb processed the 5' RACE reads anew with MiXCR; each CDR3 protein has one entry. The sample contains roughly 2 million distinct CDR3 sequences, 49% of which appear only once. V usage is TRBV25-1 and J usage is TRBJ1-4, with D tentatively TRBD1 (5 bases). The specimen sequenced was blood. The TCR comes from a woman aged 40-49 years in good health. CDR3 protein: CASSELSGGKLFF. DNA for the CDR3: TGTGCCAGCAGTGAATTATCCGGGGGAAAACTGTTTTTT.